These 23 T cell receptor beta chains were sequenced from one sample in a study of T cells after yellow fever vaccination. Using its own MiXCR run on the 5' RACE reads, TCRdb lists one record per CDR3 protein. The data show 65,000 to 90,000 distinct CDR3 sequences, roughly 7.7% seen once. Specimen: CD8+ T cells sorted from PBMCs, collected on the day of the yellow fever booster vaccination. The source of these receptors is a man aged 30 to 39 who received the YFV17D yellow fever vaccine.

This clonotype was picked up a small number of times. This chain uses TRBV3-1 with TRBJ1-2, with 9 bases aligning to TRBD1. Germline CDR1 reads LGHDT; CDR2 reads YNNKEL (reference sequence). The CDR3 is 15 residues long. Germline trimming cut 3 bases from V and 9 bases from J; bases unmatched to any gene: 11. Here the CDR3 reads CASSHQLDRGGSYTF. CDR3 bases: TGTGCCAGCAGCCACCAACTGGACAGGGGAGGAAGCTACACCTTC.

This clonotype was observed a few times. The J gene is TRBJ2-5, the V gene TRBV6-1; 9 bases align to TRBD2. This CDR3 region has 14 residues. V lost 10 bases and J lost 5; bases outside the gene matches: 11. The germline CDR1 and CDR2 sequences are MNHNS and SASEGT. Here the CDR3 DNA reads TGTGCCACCTCGGGACTAGCCGGGGGGGAGACCCAGTACTTC. Encoded protein: CATSGLAGGETQYF.

In its sample, this clonotype was seen a few times. V and J are TRBV3-1 and TRBJ2-7; tentative D call: TRBD1 (5 bases). The ends were cut back, 4 bases at V and 3 bases at J, with 13 bases in the middle. This CDR3 contains 14 residues. CDR1 is LGHDT, CDR2 YNNKEL, per germline (reference sequence). CDR3 nucleotide sequence: TGTGCCAGCAGCCCCGGTCTAGGGGACTACGAGCAGTACTTC. Translated, it gives CASSPGLGDYEQYF.

This sequence joins TRBV10-1 and TRBJ2-7, with 8 bases that match TRBD2. The V and J ends lost 1 base and 2 bases, in that order; junction bases with no gene match: 4. CDR1 WNHNN and CDR2 SYGVQD come from the germline V gene (reference sequence). This CDR3 comprises 15 residues. CDR3 region: CASSELAGTAYEQYF. The CDR3 DNA reads as TGCGCCAGCAGTGAGTTAGCGGGAACGGCCTACGAGCAGTACTTC.

The CDR3 protein is CSVEEGSYNEQFF. The CDR3 nucleotides are TGCAGCGTTGAGGAGGGCTCCTACAATGAGCAGTTCTTC. J is TRBJ2-1 and V is TRBV29-1; the D gene is possibly TRBD2 (6 bases). This CDR3 contains 13 residues. V was trimmed by 3 bases and J by 0 bases, leaving 6 bases between them. Germline CDR1 SQVTM, CDR2 ANQGSEA.

This clonotype was observed a handful of times. The genes are TRBV20-1 and TRBJ2-1; TRBD2 agrees at 11 bases. The CDR3 length is 14 residues. Germline V gene data show CDR1 as DFQATT and CDR2 as SNEGSKA (reference sequence). Trimming at V came to 0 bases and at J to 10 bases, leaving 5 bases not matched to a gene. CDR3 amino acids: CSARDPGLAEEQFF. The CDR3 DNA reads as TGCAGTGCTAGAGATCCGGGACTAGCGGAGGAGCAGTTCTTC.

A few counts support this clonotype. The chain employs TRBV9 and TRBJ2-1; 7 bases map to TRBD2. The CDR3 length is 15 residues. The V segment lost 4 bases and the J segment 4 bases; nucleotides outside the gene matches: 8. CDR1 is SGDLS, CDR2 YYNGEE, per germline. The CDR3 here is CASSPAGPVYNEQFF. Written as DNA, the CDR3 is TGTGCCAGCAGCCCAGCGGGACCGGTTTACAATGAGCAGTTCTTC.

There are a few counts of this clonotype. The V call is TRBV9, the J call TRBJ2-1, with 11 bases aligning to TRBD2. The CDR3 sequence is 14 residues long. Losses at the gene ends were 5 bases for V and 4 bases for J; bases not matched to a gene: 2. Germline V gene sequence: CDR1 SGDLS, CDR2 YYNGEE. This CDR3 is CASRGLAEYNEQFF. The CDR3 coding sequence is TGTGCCAGCAGGGGACTAGCGGAATACAATGAGCAGTTCTTC.

CDR3 nucleotides: TGCGCCAGCAGCGCCACACTAGCAGTATACAATGAGCAGTTCTTC. This encodes CASSATLAVYNEQFF. This rearrangement joins TRBV5-1 to TRBJ2-1, with D possibly TRBD2 on 6 matching bases. V lost 4 bases and J lost 4, with 15 bases in between. Germline loops: CDR1 SGHRS, CDR2 YFSETQ. This CDR3 has 15 residues.

This clonotype occurred a few times. For the CDR3, the DNA is TGTGCCAGCACCACCGGGACAGGGATTCAGCCCCAGCATTTT. Its protein is CASTTGTGIQPQHF. J is TRBJ1-5 and V is TRBV12-3 or TRBV12-4, with TRBD1 matching 9 bases. Unmatched junction bases numbered 7, after V lost 7 bases and J lost 6 bases. The CDR3 length is 14 residues.

Points on this clonotype: A much more abundant neighbour one base away suggests this may be a read error. The chain uses TRBV11-2 and TRBJ1-4; D uncertain. V dropped 4 bases and J dropped 0 bases, with 12 bases sitting between them. The V gene's germline CDR1 is SGHAT and CDR2 FQNNGV. This CDR3 region has 16 residues. This CDR3 reads CASSYAPSTTNEKLFF. DNA for the CDR3: TGTGCCAGCAGCTACGCTCCGTCTACAACTAATGAAAAACTGTTTTTT.

The V call is TRBV18, the J call TRBJ2-1; D unresolved. The germline gives CDR1 KGHSH, CDR2 LQKENI. The length of the CDR3 is 14 residues. The V end was cut by 3 bases, the J end by 8 bases, with 14 bases between. The DNA for the CDR3 is TGTGCCAGCTCACCGGCCCGGAGTAGGGATGAGCAGTTCTTC. Translation gives CASSPARSRDEQFF.

The V gene is TRBV4-3, the J gene TRBJ1-3, with unresolved D. Trimming took 4 bases from V and 4 from J, leaving 14 bases between them. Germline CDR1 reads LGHNA; CDR2 reads YSLEER. CDR3 length: 15 residues. CDR3 sequence reads: CASSPGYATGNTIYF. DNA for the CDR3: TGCGCCAGCAGCCCGGGCTACGCAACCGGAAACACCATATATTTT.

The J gene is TRBJ2-3, the V gene TRBV7-9, with 7 nucleotides matching TRBD2. Germline V gene sequence: CDR1 SEHNR, CDR2 FQNEAQ (reference sequence). This CDR3 is 14 amino acids long. Trimming took 1 base from V and 4 from J; bases not matched to a gene: 2. The CDR3 reads CASSLESGADTQYF. In DNA form, the CDR3 reads TGTGCCAGCAGCTTAGAAAGCGGGGCAGATACGCAGTATTTT.

This clonotype has just a few counts. V gene TRBV27 combines with J gene TRBJ1-1; no firm D call. V lost 8 bases and J lost 0, with 7 bases in between. CDR1 is MNHEY, CDR2 SMNVEV, per germline (reference sequence). This CDR3 is 12 amino acids long. The CDR3 is CASRRVNTEAFF. CDR3 coding DNA: TGTGCCAGCCGGCGGGTGAACACTGAAGCTTTCTTT.

In its sample, this clonotype was seen a few times. The rearrangement joins TRBV23-1 to TRBJ2-5; the match to TRBD2 covers 12 bases. TRBV23-1 counts as an open reading frame of uncertain function. This CDR3 is 16 amino acids long. The trim removed 10 bases at V and 5 bases at J, leaving 14 bases unmatched. CDR3 in amino acids: CATQTFSSGRGETQYF. The CDR3 nucleotides are TGCGCCACCCAGACCTTTTCTAGCGGGAGGGGTGAGACCCAGTACTTC.

As concerns this clonotype: A read error is possible here, since a much larger clone lies one base away. The conserved phenylalanine or tryptophan is not found at the CDR3 terminus, so this likely reflects a read error. The chain recombines TRBV7-9 with TRBJ2-7, with unresolved D. The CDR3 has 13 amino acids. Trimming took off 3 bases at V and 1 base at J, with 7 bases between the two ends. CDR1 and CDR2 (germline): SEHNR, FQNEAQ (reference sequence). This CDR3 reads CASSLGLSYEQYL. The CDR3 coding sequence is TGTGCCAGCAGCTTGGGTCTATCCTACGAGCAGTACTTA.

The rearrangement uses TRBV5-6 and TRBJ2-5; D may be TRBD1 or TRBD2 (5 bases each). The CDR3 has 15 residues. Germline lookup yields CDR1 SGHDT and CDR2 YYEEEE. V lost 4 bases to trimming and J lost 5 bases, with 18 bases between them. The CDR3 DNA sequence: TGTGCCAGCAGCGAGGTGGCCGGGGACGGGGAGACCCAGTACTTC. It yields the protein CASSEVAGDGETQYF. Based on the CDR3 plus reference TRBV5-6 and TRBJ2-5, the full variable domain is DAGVTQSPTHLIKTRGQQVTLRCSPKSGHDTVSWYQQALGQGPQFIFQYYEEEERQRGNFPDRFSGHQFPNYSSELNVNALLLGDSALYLCASSEVAGDGETQYFGPGTRLLVL.

About this clonotype: A clone one base away is much larger, so this may be a read error. The genes are TRBV29-1 and TRBJ2-1, with TRBD2 as a possible D gene (6 bases). The germline CDR1 and CDR2 sequences are SQVTM and ANQGSEA. The CDR3 length is 14 residues. CDR3 nucleotide sequence: TGCAGCGTCGAAGCGGGCGGGAACTACAATGAGCAGTTCTTC. It yields the protein CSVEAGGNYNEQFF.

This clonotype was recorded a few times. The chain combines TRBV29-1 with TRBJ1-2, with unresolved D. Germline CDR1 is SQVTM and CDR2 is ANQGSEA. This CDR3 spans 14 amino acids. V lost 0 bases, J lost 0 bases, and 8 bases lay in between. The CDR3 coding sequence is TGCAGCGTTGAAGATGAGGCAGCTAACTATGGCTACACCTTC. It is translated as CSVEDEAANYGYTF.

This clonotype was counted a few times. V gene TRBV4-2 combines with J gene TRBJ2-5; maybe TRBD2 (6 bases). The V end was cut by 0 bases, the J end by 4 bases, with 12 bases between. Germline V gives CDR1 LGHNA, CDR2 YNFKEQ. The CDR3 totals 15 residues. The DNA of the CDR3 is TGTGCCAGCAGCCAAGAAACGGGAGCCTCAGAGACCCAGTACTTC. Protein sequence: CASSQETGASETQYF.

V is TRBV29-1 and J is TRBJ2-5; 7 nucleotides align to TRBD1. Germline V gene data show CDR1 as SQVTM and CDR2 as ANQGSEA. The V gene end was trimmed by 7 bases and the J gene end by 1 base; junction bases not matched to a gene: 12. The CDR3 contains 15 residues. CDR3 sequence reads: CSGEVGQTVQETQYF. The CDR3 DNA sequence: TGCAGCGGCGAAGTGGGACAGACGGTCCAAGAGACCCAGTACTTC. The full variable domain, with the rest looked up from reference TRBV29-1 and TRBJ2-5, is SAVISQKPSRDICQRGTSLTIQCQVDSQVTMMFWYRQQPGQSLTLIATANQGSEATYESGFVIDKFPISRPNLTFSTLTVSNMSPEDSSIYLCSGEVGQTVQETQYFGPGTRLLVL.

The gene calls are TRBV20-1 and TRBJ2-7, with 7 bases identical to TRBD2. Per germline, CDR1 DFQATT and CDR2 SNEGSKA (reference sequence). The CDR3 sequence is 14 residues long. V was clipped by 6 bases and J by 0 bases; unmatched bases: 8. CDR3 coding DNA: TGCAGTGCATATCCCGGGAGGAGCTCCTACGAGCAGTACTTC. Translation: CSAYPGRSSYEQYF.